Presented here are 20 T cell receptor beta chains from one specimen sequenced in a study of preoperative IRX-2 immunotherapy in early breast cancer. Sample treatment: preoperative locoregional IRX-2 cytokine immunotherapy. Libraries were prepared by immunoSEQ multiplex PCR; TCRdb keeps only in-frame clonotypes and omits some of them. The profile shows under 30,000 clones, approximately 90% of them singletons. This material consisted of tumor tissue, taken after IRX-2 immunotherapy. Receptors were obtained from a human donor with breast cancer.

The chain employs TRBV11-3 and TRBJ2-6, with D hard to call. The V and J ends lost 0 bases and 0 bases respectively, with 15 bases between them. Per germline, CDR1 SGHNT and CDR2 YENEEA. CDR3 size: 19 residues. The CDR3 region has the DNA TGTGCCAGCAGCTTAGATGAGATGGGCTCAAACTCTGGGGCCAACGTCCTGACTTTC. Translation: CASSLDEMGSNSGANVLTF.

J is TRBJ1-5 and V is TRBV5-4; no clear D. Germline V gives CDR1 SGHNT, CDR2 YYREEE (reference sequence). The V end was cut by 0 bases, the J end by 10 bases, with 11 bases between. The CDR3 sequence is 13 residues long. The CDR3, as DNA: TGTGCCAGCAGCTTGGATTCCTCGGGACCCCAGCATTTT. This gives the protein CASSLDSSGPQHF. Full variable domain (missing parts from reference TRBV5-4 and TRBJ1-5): ETGVTQSPTHLIKTRGQQVTLRCSSQSGHNTVSWYQQALGQGPQFIFQYYREEENGRGNFPPRFSGLQFPNYSSELNVNALELDDSALYLCASSLDSSGPQHFGDGTRLSIL.

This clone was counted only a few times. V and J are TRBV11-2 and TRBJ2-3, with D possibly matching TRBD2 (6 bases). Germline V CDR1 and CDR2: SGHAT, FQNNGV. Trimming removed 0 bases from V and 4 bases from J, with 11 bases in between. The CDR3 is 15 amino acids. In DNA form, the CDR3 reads TGTGCCAGCAGCTTAGATGGGCCGGGGGCAGATACGCAGTATTTT. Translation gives CASSLDGPGADTQYF.

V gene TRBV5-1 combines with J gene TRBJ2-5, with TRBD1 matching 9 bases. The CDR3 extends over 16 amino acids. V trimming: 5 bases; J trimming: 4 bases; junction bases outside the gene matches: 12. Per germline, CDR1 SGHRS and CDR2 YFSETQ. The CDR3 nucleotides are TGCGCCAGCAGAGCCTCCGGGACAGGGTCGGGAGAGACCCAGTACTTC. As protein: CASRASGTGSGETQYF.

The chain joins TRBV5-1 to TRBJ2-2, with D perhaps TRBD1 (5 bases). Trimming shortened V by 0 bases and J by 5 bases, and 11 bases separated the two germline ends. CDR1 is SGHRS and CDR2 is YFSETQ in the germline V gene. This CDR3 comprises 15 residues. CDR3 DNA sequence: TGCGCCAGCAGCTTGGGGACACGGCGGACCGGGGAGCTGTTTTTT. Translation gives CASSLGTRRTGELFF.

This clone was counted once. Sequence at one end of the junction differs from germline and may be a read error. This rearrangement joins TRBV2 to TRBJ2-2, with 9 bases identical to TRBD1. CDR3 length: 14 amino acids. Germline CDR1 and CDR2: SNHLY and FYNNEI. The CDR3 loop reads CASRRDRVTGELLF. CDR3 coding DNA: TGTGCCAGCAGGAGGGACAGGGTAACCGGGGAGCTGCTTTTT.

CDR3 DNA: TGTGCCAGCAGCGTCACAGGGGGGGGGTATCAGCCCCAGCATTTT. This gives the protein CASSVTGGGYQPQHF. The rearrangement links TRBV7-2 to TRBJ1-5, with 8 bases that match TRBD1. The V and J ends lost 5 bases and 5 bases, in that order; junction bases with no gene match: 8. The length of the CDR3 is 15 residues. Per the germline V gene, CDR1 is SGHTA and CDR2 is FQGNSA.

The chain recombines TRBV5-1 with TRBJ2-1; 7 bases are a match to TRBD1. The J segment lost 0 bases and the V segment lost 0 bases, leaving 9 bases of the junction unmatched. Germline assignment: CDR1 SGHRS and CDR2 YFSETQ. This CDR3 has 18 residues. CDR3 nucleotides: TGCGCCAGCAGCTTGGGTTTAAACAGGGGTGGCTCCTACAATGAGCAGTTCTTC. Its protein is CASSLGLNRGGSYNEQFF.

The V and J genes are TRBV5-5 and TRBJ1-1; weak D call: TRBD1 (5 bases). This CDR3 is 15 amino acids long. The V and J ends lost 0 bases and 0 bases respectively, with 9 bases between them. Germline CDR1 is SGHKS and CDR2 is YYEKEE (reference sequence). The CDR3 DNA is TGTGCCAGCAGCTTGGGGGGGGATCTGAACACTGAAGCTTTCTTT. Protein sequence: CASSLGGDLNTEAFF.

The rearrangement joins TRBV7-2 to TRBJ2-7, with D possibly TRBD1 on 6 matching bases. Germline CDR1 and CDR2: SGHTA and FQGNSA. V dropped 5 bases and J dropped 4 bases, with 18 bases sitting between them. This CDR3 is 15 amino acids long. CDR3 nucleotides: TGTGCCAGCAGCCCGCAGACCGGACAGTGGTACGAGCAGTACTTC. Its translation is CASSPQTGQWYEQYF.

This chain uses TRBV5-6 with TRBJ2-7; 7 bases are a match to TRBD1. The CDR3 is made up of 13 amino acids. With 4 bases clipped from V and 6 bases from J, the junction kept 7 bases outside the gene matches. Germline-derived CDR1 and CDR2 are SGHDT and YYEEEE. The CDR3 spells CASSHYDRVEQYV. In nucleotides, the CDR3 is TGTGCCAGCAGCCATTACGACAGGGTCGAGCAGTACGTC.

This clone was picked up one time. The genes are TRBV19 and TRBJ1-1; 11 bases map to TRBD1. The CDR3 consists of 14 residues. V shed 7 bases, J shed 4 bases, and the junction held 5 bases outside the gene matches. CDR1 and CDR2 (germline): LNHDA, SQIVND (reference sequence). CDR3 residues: CASTLGQGATEAFF. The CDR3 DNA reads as TGTGCCAGTACCCTAGGACAGGGGGCCACTGAAGCTTTCTTT.

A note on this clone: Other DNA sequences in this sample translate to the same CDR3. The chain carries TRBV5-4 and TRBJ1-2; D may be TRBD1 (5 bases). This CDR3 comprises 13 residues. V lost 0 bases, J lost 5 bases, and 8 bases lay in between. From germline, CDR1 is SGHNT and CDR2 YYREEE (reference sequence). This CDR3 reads CASSLAGLYGYTF. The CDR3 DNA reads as TGTGCCAGCAGCTTGGCAGGGCTGTATGGCTACACCTTC. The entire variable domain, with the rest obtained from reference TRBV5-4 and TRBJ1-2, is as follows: ETGVTQSPTHLIKTRGQQVTLRCSSQSGHNTVSWYQQALGQGPQFIFQYYREEENGRGNFPPRFSGLQFPNYSSELNVNALELDDSALYLCASSLAGLYGYTFGSGTRLTVV.

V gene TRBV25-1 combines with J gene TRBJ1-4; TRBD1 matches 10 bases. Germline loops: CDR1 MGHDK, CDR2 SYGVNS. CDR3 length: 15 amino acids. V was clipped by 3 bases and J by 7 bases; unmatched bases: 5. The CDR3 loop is CASSEGQGRSEKLFF. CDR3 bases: TGTGCCAGCAGTGAGGGACAGGGGCGTTCTGAAAAACTGTTTTTT.

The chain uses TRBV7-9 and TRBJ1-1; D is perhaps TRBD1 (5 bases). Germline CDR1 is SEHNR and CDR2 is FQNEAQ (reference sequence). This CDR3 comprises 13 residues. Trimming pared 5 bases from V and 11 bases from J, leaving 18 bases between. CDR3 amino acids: CASSPRLGPEAFF. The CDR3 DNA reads TGTGCCAGCAGCCCTAGGTTGGGACCGGAGGCTTTCTTT.

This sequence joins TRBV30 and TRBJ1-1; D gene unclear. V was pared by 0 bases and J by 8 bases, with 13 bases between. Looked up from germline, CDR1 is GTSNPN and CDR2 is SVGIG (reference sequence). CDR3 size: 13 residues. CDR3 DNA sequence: TGTGCCTGGAGTGTACGCGACCGAAGCGAAGCTTTCTTT. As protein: CAWSVRDRSEAFF.

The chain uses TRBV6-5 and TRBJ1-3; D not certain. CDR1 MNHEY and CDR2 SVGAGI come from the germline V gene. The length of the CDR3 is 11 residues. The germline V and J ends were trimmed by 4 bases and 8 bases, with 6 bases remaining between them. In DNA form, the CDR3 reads TGTGCCAGCAGTTCACAAGACACCATATATTTT. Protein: CASSSQDTIYF.

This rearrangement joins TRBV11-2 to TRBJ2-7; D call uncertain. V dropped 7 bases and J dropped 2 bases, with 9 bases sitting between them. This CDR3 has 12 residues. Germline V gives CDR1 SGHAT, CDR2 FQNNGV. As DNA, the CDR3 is TGTGCCAGCACCTCACGAACCTACGAGCAGTACTTC. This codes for CASTSRTYEQYF.

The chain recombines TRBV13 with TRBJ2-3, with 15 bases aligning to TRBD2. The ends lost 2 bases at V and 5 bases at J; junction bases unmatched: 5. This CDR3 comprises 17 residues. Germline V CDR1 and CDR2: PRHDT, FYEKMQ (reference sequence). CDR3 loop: CASSLTGLAGGRDTQYF. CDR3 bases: TGTGCCAGCAGCTTAACGGGACTAGCGGGGGGTCGAGATACGCAGTATTTT.

The CDR3: CASTGTSGRKGTQYF. The CDR3, as DNA: TGTGCCAGCACTGGGACTAGCGGGCGAAAGGGGACCCAGTACTTC. V and J are TRBV6-5 and TRBJ2-5; 12 bases are a match to TRBD2. CDR1 and CDR2 from the germline V gene are MNHEY and SVGAGI. After removal of 7 bases from V and 7 bases from J, the junction contained 10 bases not matched to a gene. CDR3 size: 15 residues.